These 31 T cell receptor beta chains came from one sample sequenced in a study of cytomegalovirus exposure and HLA in healthy donors. Use of 60 Vbeta and 13 Jbeta primers characterized the PCR. Repertoires were generated with immunoSEQ multiplex PCR, while TCRdb's copy carries only in-frame clones and drops some. The repertoire has about 170,000 clones, 70% to 80% of them found once; the top ten carry 0.6% to 0.95%. Sequenced sample: PBMCs. The receptors here all came from a female donor in good health and CMV-seronegative.

The rearrangement joins TRBV4-1 to TRBJ2-7, with 9 bases identical to TRBD2. Trimming at V came to 4 bases and at J to 5 bases, leaving 12 bases not matched to a gene. The CDR3 is 16 residues long. The germline CDR1 and CDR2 sequences are MGHRA and YSYEKL. Here the CDR3 DNA reads TGCGCCAGCAGCCCCCCTCAGCGGGAGGCCAGTCACGAGCAGTACTTC. Its translation: CASSPPQREASHEQYF.

This clone was found a few times. The gene calls are TRBV14 and TRBJ1-1, with D hard to call. Germline CDR1 is SGHDN and CDR2 is FVKESK. V lost 4 bases and J 5 bases, leaving 14 bases between the germline ends. The CDR3 loop spans 14 amino acids. The CDR3 bases are TGTGCCAGCAGCCGCGACGGGATGGTTACTGAAGCTTTCTTT. This gives the protein CASSRDGMVTEAFF.

This chain connects TRBV19 to TRBJ1-5, with 7 bases identical to TRBD1. Germline V CDR1 and CDR2: LNHDA, SQIVND (reference sequence). This CDR3 is built from 15 residues. J lost 4 bases, V lost 7 bases, and 10 bases had no gene match. The CDR3 is CASNYGTDFNQPQHF. The CDR3 DNA sequence: TGTGCCAGTAATTACGGGACAGACTTTAATCAGCCCCAGCATTTT.

This chain links TRBV27 with TRBJ1-6; a weak D match, TRBD1 (6 bases). CDR3 length: 14 amino acids. Germline V lookup: CDR1 MNHEY, CDR2 SMNVEV (reference sequence). Deletions cut 6 bases from V and 8 bases from J, with 14 bases between. The CDR3 spells CASRPTGRDSPLHF. The CDR3 coding sequence is TGTGCCAGCAGACCAACAGGGCGGGATTCACCCCTCCACTTT.

This chain uses TRBV4-1 with TRBJ1-1, with D tentatively TRBD1 (6 bases). The CDR3 totals 13 residues. From germline, CDR1 is MGHRA and CDR2 YSYEKL. The V end lost 7 bases, the J end lost 1 base, and 10 bases lay between the germline ends. CDR3 coding DNA: TGCGCCAGCACGGGCAGGGGGAACACTGAAGCTTTCTTT. It yields the protein CASTGRGNTEAFF.

The V and J genes are TRBV10-1 and TRBJ1-5, with TRBD1 matching 8 bases. Looked up from germline, CDR1 is WNHNN and CDR2 is SYGVQD (reference sequence). With V trimmed by 5 bases and J by 0 bases, 15 bases remained unmatched. The length of the CDR3 is 19 residues. The CDR3 reads CASSTTGAGRIVSNQPQHF. CDR3 coding DNA: TGCGCCAGCAGTACGACAGGGGCCGGTCGCATTGTTAGCAATCAGCCCCAGCATTTT.

The V call is TRBV29-1, the J call TRBJ1-1; the D gene is possibly TRBD1 (6 bases). CDR3 length equals 13 residues. The germline CDR1 and CDR2 sequences are SQVTM and ANQGSEA. V lost 7 bases, J lost 6 bases, and 18 bases lay in between. In DNA, the CDR3 is TGCAGCGGGGGGCCCGGGGTAACCGCTGAAGCTTTCTTT. It is translated as CSGGPGVTAEAFF. The whole variable domain, remainder taken from reference TRBV29-1 and TRBJ1-1, is SAVISQKPSRDICQRGTSLTIQCQVDSQVTMMFWYRQQPGQSLTLIATANQGSEATYESGFVIDKFPISRPNLTFSTLTVSNMSPEDSSIYLCSGGPGVTAEAFFGQGTRLTVV.

The chain has TRBV27 and TRBJ1-4, with TRBD1 as a possible D gene (6 bases). The V and J ends lost 3 bases and 7 bases respectively, with 12 bases between them. CDR3 length: 14 amino acids. Germline-derived CDR1 and CDR2 are MNHEY and SMNVEV (reference sequence). The CDR3: CASSLYRDSEKLFF. CDR3 coding DNA: TGTGCCAGCAGTTTGTACAGGGATAGTGAAAAACTGTTTTTT.

The chain links TRBV7-2 to TRBJ2-4; TRBD2 matches at 11 bases. V gave up 5 bases and J gave up 2 bases; unmatched junction bases: 11. This CDR3 comprises 18 residues. CDR1 and CDR2 from the germline V gene are SGHTA and FQGNSA. CDR3 region: CASSRASGGLRTKNIQYF. The CDR3 DNA reads TGTGCCAGCAGCCGGGCTAGCGGGGGGTTGAGGACCAAAAACATTCAGTACTTC.

The rearrangement links TRBV27 to TRBJ2-7; TRBD2 agrees at 8 bases. The CDR3 runs to 17 residues. V gave up 5 bases and J gave up 3 bases; unmatched junction bases: 15. The germline gives CDR1 MNHEY, CDR2 SMNVEV (reference sequence). CDR3 residues: CASSPGGLAGRRYEQYF. DNA of the CDR3: TGTGCCAGCAGTCCCGGGGGGCTAGCGGGCCGCCGCTACGAGCAGTACTTC.

This clone is a singleton in its sample. The chain links TRBV27 to TRBJ1-2, with 9 bases lining up with TRBD1. J lost 7 bases, V lost 4 bases, and 4 bases had no gene match. Germline assignment: CDR1 MNHEY and CDR2 SMNVEV (reference sequence). The CDR3 length is 13 residues. The CDR3 sequence is CASSWDRDSGYTF. CDR3 DNA sequence: TGTGCCAGCAGTTGGGACAGGGACTCTGGCTACACCTTC.

The CDR3, as DNA: TGTGCCAGCACCGCAGGGAGGCTAGCGGCCGGGGAGCTGTTTTTT. Translation: CASTAGRLAAGELFF. The chain couples TRBV9 to TRBJ2-2, with TRBD2 matching 7 bases. Germline CDR1 reads SGDLS; CDR2 reads YYNGEE. The CDR3 runs 15 residues. V shed 6 bases, J shed 6 bases, and the junction held 11 bases outside the gene matches. Full variable domain (rest looked up from reference TRBV9 and TRBJ2-2): DSGVTQTPKHLITATGQRVTLRCSPRSGDLSVYWYQQSLDQGLQFLIQYYNGEERAKGNILERFSAQQFPDLHSELNLSSLELGDSALYFCASTAGRLAAGELFFGEGSRLTVL.

The rearrangement uses TRBV7-2 and TRBJ2-7, with 10 bases identical to TRBD1. In germline, CDR1 is SGHTA, CDR2 FQGNSA. V trimming: 5 bases; J trimming: 8 bases; junction bases outside the gene matches: 6. CDR3 length: 13 amino acids. The CDR3 reads CASSVGQGIQQYF. As DNA, the CDR3 is TGTGCCAGCAGCGTGGGACAGGGGATACAGCAGTACTTC.

About this clone itself: The same CDR3 also results from other DNA sequences found in this sample. J is TRBJ2-2 and V is TRBV6-6; 8 positions agree with TRBD1. This CDR3 is 15 amino acids long. V lost 2 bases, J lost 4 bases, and 3 bases stayed unmatched. Germline V gives CDR1 MNHNY, CDR2 SVGAGI (reference sequence). This CDR3 is CASSYGQGRTGELFF. The CDR3 DNA is TGTGCCAGCAGTTACGGACAGGGTCGCACCGGGGAGCTGTTTTTT.

V gene TRBV6-5 combines with J gene TRBJ2-5, with 8 positions matching TRBD1. This CDR3 comprises 15 residues. The V segment lost 6 bases and the J segment 5 bases; nucleotides outside the gene matches: 11. Germline CDR1 reads MNHEY; CDR2 reads SVGAGI. The CDR3 DNA sequence: TGTGCCAGCAGACCCTGGACAGGGATGAGTGAGACCCAGTACTTC. Translating it yields CASRPWTGMSETQYF.

The chain recombines TRBV30 with TRBJ2-2; no definite D call. Per the germline V gene, CDR1 is GTSNPN and CDR2 is SVGIG (reference sequence). The CDR3 is made up of 13 amino acids. The V end lost 0 bases, the J end lost 8 bases, and 10 bases lay between the germline ends. CDR3 DNA sequence: TGTGCCTGGAGTGTTGGCTCTCCGGGGGAGCTGTTTTTT. It specifies CAWSVGSPGELFF. Full variable domain (missing parts from reference TRBV30 and TRBJ2-2): SQTIHQWPATLVQPVGSPLSLECTVEGTSNPNLYWYRQAAGRGLQLLFYSVGIGQISSEVPQNLSASRPQDRQFILSSKKLLLSDSGFYLCAWSVGSPGELFFGEGSRLTVL.

The V gene is TRBV19, the J gene TRBJ1-5; no clear D gene. Germline values: CDR1 LNHDA, CDR2 SQIVND (reference sequence). V was trimmed by 5 bases and J by 0 bases, leaving 8 bases between them. CDR3 length: 14 residues. The DNA of the CDR3 is TGTGCCAGTAGTGCGGAAAATAGCAATCAGCCCCAGCATTTT. As protein: CASSAENSNQPQHF.

There are a few counts of this clone. V gene TRBV9 combines with J gene TRBJ2-2; D uncertain. The germline gives CDR1 SGDLS, CDR2 YYNGEE. V lost 6 bases and J 6 bases, leaving 12 bases between the germline ends. This CDR3 region has 13 residues. The CDR3 is CASTTRDSGELFF. The CDR3 DNA sequence: TGTGCCAGCACAACCCGAGATTCCGGGGAGCTGTTTTTT.

The chain employs TRBV4-1 and TRBJ2-7; the D gene is possibly TRBD2 (5 bases). The CDR3 totals 15 residues. Germline CDR1 and CDR2: MGHRA and YSYEKL. V was cut by 1 base and J by 1 base, with 11 bases left in between. In DNA, the CDR3 is TGCGCCAGCAGCCAAGTGGAGGCAAGGTCCTACGAGCAGTACTTC. Translating it yields CASSQVEARSYEQYF.

CDR3 sequence: CASSPTPRGTDTQYF. The DNA of the CDR3 is TGTGCCAGCAGCCCGACCCCGAGGGGCACAGATACGCAGTATTTT. The chain couples TRBV28 to TRBJ2-3; possible D gene TRBD2, 5 bases. Germline V gene lookup returns CDR1 MDHEN and CDR2 SYDVKM. The ends were cut back, 6 bases at V and 1 base at J, with 14 bases in the middle. The CDR3 extends over 15 amino acids. Based on the CDR3 plus reference TRBV28 and TRBJ2-3, the full variable domain is DVKVTQSSRYLVKRTGEKVFLECVQDMDHENMFWYRQDPGLGLRLIYFSYDVKMKEKGDIPEGYSVSREKKERFSLILESASTNQTSMYLCASSPTPRGTDTQYFGPGTRLTVL.

This chain uses TRBV29-1 with TRBJ1-1; 7 positions match TRBD1. Unmatched junction bases numbered 8, after V lost 6 bases and J lost 13 bases. The germline CDR1 and CDR2 sequences are SQVTM and ANQGSEA. This CDR3 region has 10 residues. This chain's CDR3 is CSVSQGPDFF. The DNA for the CDR3 is TGCAGCGTCTCACAGGGGCCTGATTTCTTT.

The gene calls are TRBV5-4 and TRBJ1-6; 7 nucleotides match TRBD1. Looked up from germline, CDR1 is SGHNT and CDR2 is YYREEE (reference sequence). CDR3 size: 15 residues. V lost 2 bases, J lost 10 bases, and 9 bases stayed unmatched. CDR3 bases: TGTGCCAGCAGCTTAAACAGGGGAGTAGGCTCACCCCTCCACTTT. It codes for CASSLNRGVGSPLHF.

The chain combines TRBV5-1 with TRBJ2-7, with 9 bases lining up with TRBD1. V gave up 4 bases and J gave up 5 bases; unmatched junction bases: 10. Germline CDR1 reads SGHRS; CDR2 reads YFSETQ. This CDR3 has 15 amino acids. The CDR3 DNA sequence: TGCGCCAGCAGCGCCCCGGACAGGGGTATGCACGAGCAGTACTTC. Residues: CASSAPDRGMHEQYF.

The chain has TRBV29-1 and TRBJ2-7, with TRBD1 identical over 10 bases. The CDR3 loop spans 13 amino acids. CDR1 and CDR2 from the germline V gene are SQVTM and ANQGSEA. Trimming cost V 6 bases and J 10 bases; bases outside gene matches: 12. The CDR3: CSVAHRDRGGQYF. The CDR3 nucleotides are TGCAGCGTAGCACACCGGGACAGGGGAGGACAGTACTTC.

In regard to this clone: At one end, the junction sequence differs from germline, possibly due to a read error. The sample carries other DNA sequences with the same CDR3. The V and J genes are TRBV5-1 and TRBJ1-2; tentative D call: TRBD1 (5 bases). The CDR3 runs 15 residues. CDR1 is SGHRS, CDR2 YFSETQ, per germline. CDR3 DNA: TGCGCCAGCAGCCCTAACCCCGCAGGGCGCTATGGCTACACCTTT. Its protein is CASSPNPAGRYGYTF.

The V and J genes are TRBV5-4 and TRBJ1-1; 9 bases agree with TRBD1. After removal of 4 bases from V and 5 bases from J, the junction contained 9 bases not matched to a gene. Germline V gives CDR1 SGHNT, CDR2 YYREEE (reference sequence). The CDR3 consists of 15 residues. The CDR3 nucleotides are TGTGCCAGCAGCGCCCAACAGGGGGCACGAACTGAAGCTTTCTTT. It specifies CASSAQQGARTEAFF.

The chain has TRBV4-3 and TRBJ2-7; tentative D call: TRBD2 (7 bases). Trimming took off 1 base at V and 3 bases at J, with 13 bases between the two ends. Looked up from germline, CDR1 is LGHNA and CDR2 is YSLEER. This CDR3 is 15 amino acids long. The CDR3 protein is CASSQAGGLIYEQYF. In DNA form, the CDR3 reads TGCGCCAGCAGCCAAGCGGGGGGCCTGATCTACGAGCAGTACTTC.

J is TRBJ1-4 and V is TRBV7-9, with TRBD1 identical over 9 bases. Trimming removed 5 bases from V and 8 bases from J; junction bases left unmatched: 6. The CDR3 consists of 14 residues. Germline values: CDR1 SEHNR, CDR2 FQNEAQ (reference sequence). CDR3 amino acids: CASSRTGGREKLFF. DNA of the CDR3: TGTGCCAGCAGCCGTACAGGGGGCAGGGAAAAACTGTTTTTT.

The J gene is TRBJ1-2, the V gene TRBV14; 7 nucleotides match TRBD1. V trimming: 0 bases; J trimming: 4 bases; junction bases outside the gene matches: 5. CDR3 length: 15 residues. Germline V lookup: CDR1 SGHDN, CDR2 FVKESK. The DNA of the CDR3 is TGTGCCAGCAGCCAAGAGTGGGGACAGACCTATGGCTACACCTTC. This encodes CASSQEWGQTYGYTF.

The V and J genes are TRBV10-1 and TRBJ2-3; D perhaps matches TRBD1 (5 bases). The CDR3 runs 14 residues. Trimming removed 4 bases from V and 1 base from J, with 9 bases in between. CDR1 is WNHNN and CDR2 is SYGVQD in the germline V gene (reference sequence). The CDR3 loop is CASSVVQGTDTQYF. Written as DNA, the CDR3 is TGCGCCAGCAGTGTCGTACAGGGCACAGATACGCAGTATTTT.

This clone was picked up a small number of times. The chain employs TRBV19 and TRBJ2-1, with 9 positions matching TRBD2. V was pared by 6 bases and J by 0 bases, with 6 bases of the junction left unmatched. Germline CDR1 is LNHDA and CDR2 is SQIVND (reference sequence). The CDR3 covers 16 residues. CDR3 protein: CASSNSGGGSYNEQFF. The CDR3 bases are TGTGCCAGTAGCAATAGCGGGGGAGGCTCCTACAATGAGCAGTTCTTC.